This T cell receptor beta chain was retrieved from a study of blood T cell repertoires in COVID-19. Background on the study: Acute and convalescent COVID-19 specimens originated in the United States, Italy and Spain. T cells, B-cell-depleted T cells, or PBMCs provided the cDNA or gDNA that served as material.

Germline values: CDR1 SEHNR, CDR2 FQNEAQ (reference sequence). V was clipped by 7 bases and J by 2 bases; unmatched bases: 11. This CDR3 spans 16 amino acids. Authors' processing steps: Researchers report that nucleated cell counts were estimated from reference gene primer amplification. This table comes from immunoSEQ multiplex PCR, and its TCRdb copy is limited to in-frame clones, with some not included. D and trimming were read from the DNA, whereas the V and J calls and clone size are those reported in that table. The sample records around 200,000 clones, 86% being singletons. This receptor was taken from a man in his sixties or seventies with acute or convalescent COVID-19. This rearrangement joins TRBV7-9 to TRBJ1-1; 9 bases align to TRBD1. The sequencing sample was made of peripheral blood. The CDR3 DNA reads as TGTGCCAGCACCAATAGTATGGGACAGGGAAACACTGAAGCTTTCTTT. Translation gives CASTNSMGQGNTEAFF.